The clone carrying this T cell receptor beta chain was observed a few times. Authors' processing steps: Amplification of reference gene primers provided the estimated nucleated cell counts. This table comes from immunoSEQ multiplex PCR, and its TCRdb copy is limited to in-frame clones, with some not included. The V and J calls and clone size were taken over from that table, and D and trimming were inferred from the DNA. In the table there are 150,000 to 200,000 clones, about 86% of which are singletons. V was clipped by 6 bases and J by 4 bases; unmatched bases: 5. Germline lookup yields CDR1 MNHEY and CDR2 SVGAGI. This CDR3 comprises 13 residues. The sample comes from a study of blood T cell repertoires in COVID-19. About the study: Sites in the United States, Italy and Spain provided acute and convalescent COVID-19 samples. Sample material is recorded as cDNA or gDNA derived from T cells, B-cell-depleted T cells, or PBMCs.

This sequence was found in a woman between 65 and 79 years old who had recovered from COVID-19. The sample consisted of peripheral blood. The chain couples TRBV6-5 to TRBJ1-1, with TRBD1 identical over 7 bases. CDR3 protein: CASSRYRGTEAFF. The DNA for the CDR3 is TGTGCCAGCAGCCGCTACAGGGGCACTGAAGCTTTCTTT.